One and the same sample provided the 18 T cell receptor beta chains below, sequenced in a study of neoadjuvant anti-PD-1 for oral cavity cancer. The assay was immunoSEQ multiplex PCR, and TCRdb's table has in-frame clones only and misses some. This sample has approximately 16,000 clones, with 65% to 70% found just once. The source material was PBMCs, sampled before nivolumab (anti-PD-1) treatment. All receptors come from a person between 35 and 79 years old with oral cavity squamous cell carcinoma.

The chain uses TRBV9 and TRBJ2-2; D gene ambiguous. This CDR3 contains 14 residues. CDR1 is SGDLS, CDR2 YYNGEE, per germline. The V end was cut by 2 bases, the J end by 1 base, with 6 bases between. The CDR3 bases are TGTGCCAGCAGCGTCCGAATGAACACCGGGGAGCTGTTTTTT. Its translation is CASSVRMNTGELFF.

The rearrangement links TRBV7-2 to TRBJ1-1, with D unclear. V was clipped by 2 bases and J by 1 base, with 5 bases between them. CDR1 and CDR2 (germline): SGHTA, FQGNSA. The CDR3 contains 13 residues. The CDR3 bases are TGTGCCAGCAGCTTAACCCCGAACACTGAAGCTTTCTTT. Its protein product is CASSLTPNTEAFF.

The genes are TRBV5-6 and TRBJ2-7, with 7 nucleotides matching TRBD2. After removal of 1 base from V and 0 bases from J, the junction contained 10 bases not matched to a gene. This CDR3 has 17 amino acids. Per germline, CDR1 SGHDT and CDR2 YYEEEE. In DNA, the CDR3 is TGTGCCAGCAGCTTGCCACTAGCGTACCCCAGCTCCTACGAGCAGTACTTC. The encoded protein is CASSLPLAYPSSYEQYF.

CDR3 in DNA: TGTGCCAGCAGCCCGGGGACGGGGGACGAGCAGTACTTC. It encodes CASSPGTGDEQYF. The chain employs TRBV9 and TRBJ2-7; D is possibly TRBD2 (6 bases). The germline CDR1 and CDR2 sequences are SGDLS and YYNGEE. Trimming took 4 bases from V and 5 from J, leaving 13 bases between them. The CDR3 is 13 amino acids.

This sequence joins TRBV29-1 and TRBJ1-2, with D possibly being TRBD1 (6 bases). V shed 4 bases and J shed 8 bases, with 20 bases lying between them. The V gene's germline CDR1 is SQVTM and CDR2 ANQGSEA. The CDR3 totals 14 residues. In DNA, the CDR3 is TGCAGCGTTGTCACAGGGATCCCAGATTGGGGCTACACCTTC. It codes for CSVVTGIPDWGYTF.

The rearrangement links TRBV25-1 to TRBJ2-5, with 7 bases matching TRBD2. CDR3 length: 14 residues. Germline CDR1 reads MGHDK; CDR2 reads SYGVNS. The V segment lost 3 bases and the J segment 5 bases; nucleotides outside the gene matches: 6. The CDR3 spells CASSERGSFETQYF. The CDR3 bases are TGTGCCAGCAGTGAGCGCGGGAGCTTTGAGACCCAGTACTTC.

The chain has TRBV11-3 and TRBJ2-1; TRBD2 aligns across 7 bases. Unmatched junction bases numbered 8, after V lost 6 bases and J lost 0 bases. This CDR3 region has 16 residues. Germline V CDR1 and CDR2: SGHNT, YENEEA. The CDR3: CASSNGGSPSYNEQFF. CDR3 sequence (DNA): TGTGCCAGCAGTAACGGCGGGAGTCCCTCCTACAATGAGCAGTTCTTC.

Only a few counts were recorded for this clone. CDR3 DNA sequence: TGTGCCAGCAGCTTGGGGACTAGCCTCGGGGAGACCCAGTACTTC. Translating gives CASSLGTSLGETQYF. The chain couples TRBV5-4 to TRBJ2-5; the match to TRBD2 covers 8 bases. CDR3 length: 15 residues. V was pared by 0 bases and J by 5 bases, with 6 bases of the junction left unmatched. The germline gives CDR1 SGHNT, CDR2 YYREEE (reference sequence).

The genes are TRBV28 and TRBJ2-3, with D perhaps being TRBD1 or TRBD2 (5 bases each). The CDR3 runs to 15 residues. Trimming cost V 7 bases and J 2 bases, with 16 bases left between them. Germline lookup yields CDR1 MDHEN and CDR2 SYDVKM. The CDR3: CASTGRGRVTDTQYF. CDR3 coding DNA: TGTGCCAGCACCGGCCGGGGCAGAGTCACAGATACGCAGTATTTT. Based on the CDR3 plus reference TRBV28 and TRBJ2-3, the full variable domain is DVKVTQSSRYLVKRTGEKVFLECVQDMDHENMFWYRQDPGLGLRLIYFSYDVKMKEKGDIPEGYSVSREKKERFSLILESASTNQTSMYLCASTGRGRVTDTQYFGPGTRLTVL.

The V gene is TRBV19, the J gene TRBJ2-2; D is perhaps TRBD2 (8 bases). The V gene's germline CDR1 is LNHDA and CDR2 SQIVND (reference sequence). V shed 9 bases and J shed 3 bases, with 14 bases lying between them. The CDR3 contains 14 residues. CDR3 region: CASREGAHTGELFF. The CDR3, as DNA: TGTGCCAGCCGGGAGGGGGCGCACACCGGGGAGCTGTTTTTT.

J is TRBJ1-1 and V is TRBV27; TRBD1 aligns across 7 bases. CDR1 and CDR2 from the germline V gene are MNHEY and SMNVEV (reference sequence). The CDR3 is 14 residues long. V was pared by 5 bases and J by 8 bases, with 11 bases of the junction left unmatched. The CDR3 loop is CASSLRRDSREAFF. DNA of the CDR3: TGTGCCAGCAGTCTACGACGGGACAGTAGAGAAGCTTTCTTT.

There are a few counts of this clone. The rearrangement joins TRBV27 to TRBJ2-7; 8 nucleotides agree with TRBD2. The CDR3 spans 14 residues. Germline V lookup: CDR1 MNHEY, CDR2 SMNVEV (reference sequence). V lost 6 bases to trimming and J lost 0 bases; unmatched junction nucleotides: 4. The CDR3 nucleotides read TGTGCCAGCAGCCTAGCGGGTTTCTCCTACGAGCAGTACTTC. Its translation: CASSLAGFSYEQYF.

This clone occurred a few times. The rearrangement links TRBV19 to TRBJ1-1; 7 bases map to TRBD1. This CDR3 region has 15 residues. Trimming at V came to 3 bases and at J to 7 bases, leaving 11 bases not matched to a gene. Germline assignment: CDR1 LNHDA and CDR2 SQIVND (reference sequence). The CDR3 loop is CASSMGTTGEGEAFF. CDR3 DNA: TGTGCCAGTAGTATGGGCACTACAGGGGAGGGTGAAGCTTTCTTT.

This clone came up a few times. The J gene is TRBJ1-2, the V gene TRBV29-1, with TRBD1 identical over 10 bases. The CDR3 is made up of 13 amino acids. J gave up 6 bases and V 4 bases, and 5 bases lay outside the gene matches. In germline, CDR1 is SQVTM, CDR2 ANQGSEA. The CDR3 here is CSVGGQGSDGYTF. CDR3 nucleotides: TGCAGCGTTGGGGGACAGGGGTCGGATGGCTACACCTTC. Combining the CDR3 with reference TRBV29-1 and TRBJ1-2 gives the whole variable domain SAVISQKPSRDICQRGTSLTIQCQVDSQVTMMFWYRQQPGQSLTLIATANQGSEATYESGFVIDKFPISRPNLTFSTLTVSNMSPEDSSIYLCSVGGQGSDGYTFGSGTRLTVV.

The chain has TRBV28 and TRBJ2-4; tentatively, D is TRBD1 (5 bases). The V end was cut by 3 bases, the J end by 0 bases, with 9 bases between. This CDR3 region has 15 residues. Germline CDR1 and CDR2: MDHEN and SYDVKM. The CDR3 sequence: CASSFTGLAKNIQYF. The CDR3 nucleotides read TGTGCCAGCAGTTTTACAGGTCTAGCCAAAAACATTCAGTACTTC.

There are a few counts of this clone. The chain joins TRBV6-5 to TRBJ1-2; TRBD1 matches at 10 bases. CDR1 is MNHEY and CDR2 is SVGAGI in the germline V gene. This CDR3 has 13 amino acids. V lost 4 bases and J lost 8; bases outside the gene matches: 4. CDR3 protein: CASSWDRGRGYTF. The CDR3, as DNA: TGTGCCAGCAGTTGGGACAGGGGCCGGGGCTACACCTTC.

This chain links TRBV13 with TRBJ2-7, with D hard to call. There are 15 residues in the CDR3. Germline assignment: CDR1 PRHDT and CDR2 FYEKMQ (reference sequence). Trimming stripped 2 bases from V and 8 bases from J, with 19 bases between. The CDR3, as DNA: TGTGCCAGCAGCTTAAGGGTCAGCGCCAGCTATAAGCAGTACTTC. Encoded protein: CASSLRVSASYKQYF.

The rearrangement uses TRBV5-1 and TRBJ2-7, with TRBD1 matching over 9 bases. The germline CDR1 and CDR2 sequences are SGHRS and YFSETQ. V lost 0 bases to trimming and J lost 3 bases; unmatched junction nucleotides: 7. There are 16 residues in the CDR3. CDR3 sequence (DNA): TGCGCCAGCAGCTTGGACGGGACAGGGTTTCTCTACGAGCAGTACTTC. This codes for CASSLDGTGFLYEQYF.